Shown below are 6 T cell receptor beta chains from a single sample sequenced in a study of cytomegalovirus exposure and HLA in healthy donors. It was with 60 Vbeta and 13 Jbeta primers that the PCR ran. Clones were read by immunoSEQ multiplex PCR, and TCRdb kept only the in-frame ones, dropping some. Of around 190,000 clones in the sample, about 78% are singletons; the top ten hold roughly 5%. The sample taken for sequencing was PBMCs. These receptors all come from a man aged 35 to 55 in good health and CMV-seronegative.

The chain has TRBV5-1 and TRBJ2-3, with 13 bases aligning to TRBD2. Unmatched junction bases numbered 8, after V lost 0 bases and J lost 4 bases. The CDR3 runs 18 residues. Germline V gene lookup returns CDR1 SGHRS and CDR2 YFSETQ. CDR3 in amino acids: CASSLVAGTSGNADTQYF. In nucleotides, the CDR3 is TGCGCCAGCAGCTTGGTCGCGGGGACTAGCGGGAATGCAGATACGCAGTATTTT.

The chain has TRBV5-4 and TRBJ1-2; no reliable D call. The CDR3 contains 13 residues. Between the trimmed V and J ends, which lost 0 bases and 4 bases, there was a span of 7 bases. Germline assignment: CDR1 SGHNT and CDR2 YYREEE (reference sequence). CDR3 DNA: TGTGCCAGCAGCTTGGACGGGGTCTATGGCTACACCTTC. Translating gives CASSLDGVYGYTF.

The rearrangement uses TRBV5-4 and TRBJ2-1; D may be TRBD2 (6 bases). Germline lookup yields CDR1 SGHNT and CDR2 YYREEE (reference sequence). The CDR3 has 13 amino acids. Deletions cut 4 bases from V and 9 bases from J, with 14 bases between. CDR3 DNA: TGTGCCAGCAGCACGACCGCGGGACTTGAGCAGTTCTTC. Translated: CASSTTAGLEQFF.

This chain connects TRBV30 to TRBJ2-7, with TRBD1 matching over 7 bases. In germline, CDR1 is GTSNPN, CDR2 SVGIG (reference sequence). The CDR3 has 16 amino acids. With 2 bases clipped from V and 0 bases from J, the junction kept 10 bases outside the gene matches. CDR3 DNA: TGTGCCTGGAGTCACGTCCGGGACAGTGGCTCCTACGAGCAGTACTTC. Its protein is CAWSHVRDSGSYEQYF.

The genes are TRBV6-1 and TRBJ1-2; D unresolved. The germline V gene encodes CDR1 MNHNS and CDR2 SASEGT. V gave up 6 bases and J gave up 4 bases, with 9 bases separating them. There are 12 residues in the CDR3. This chain's CDR3 is CASSDGLYGYTF. The CDR3, as DNA: TGTGCCAGCAGCGACGGACTCTATGGCTACACCTTC.

The sample holds one count of this clone. The chain has TRBV29-1 and TRBJ1-1; D possibly corresponds to TRBD1 (5 bases). Between the trimmed V and J ends, which lost 3 bases and 2 bases, there was a span of 10 bases. Germline lookup yields CDR1 SQVTM and CDR2 ANQGSEA. The CDR3 spans 13 residues. As DNA, the CDR3 is TGCAGCGTTGATAGAAGGGGAAACACTGAAGCTTTCTTT. Protein product: CSVDRRGNTEAFF.